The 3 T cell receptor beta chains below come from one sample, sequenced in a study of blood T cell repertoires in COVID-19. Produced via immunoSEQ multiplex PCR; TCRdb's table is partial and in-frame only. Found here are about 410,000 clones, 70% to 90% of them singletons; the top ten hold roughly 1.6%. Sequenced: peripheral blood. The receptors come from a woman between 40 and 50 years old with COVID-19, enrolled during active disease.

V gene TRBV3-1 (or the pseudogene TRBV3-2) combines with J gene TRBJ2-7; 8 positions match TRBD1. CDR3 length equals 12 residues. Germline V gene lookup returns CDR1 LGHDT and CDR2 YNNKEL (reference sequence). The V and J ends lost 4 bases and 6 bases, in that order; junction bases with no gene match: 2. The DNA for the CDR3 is TGTGCCAGCAGCCTACAGGGGGGCGAGCAGTACTTC. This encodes CASSLQGGEQYF.

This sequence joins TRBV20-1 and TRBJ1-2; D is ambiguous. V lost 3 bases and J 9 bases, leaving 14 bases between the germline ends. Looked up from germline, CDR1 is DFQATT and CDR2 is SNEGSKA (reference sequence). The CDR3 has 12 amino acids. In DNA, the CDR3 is TGCAGTGCTAGTGATTTTCGGGAGCGCTACACCTTC. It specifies CSASDFRERYTF.

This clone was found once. The CDR3 is CASSLALTAGSSIYEQYF. The CDR3 DNA reads as TGTGCCAGCAGCTTAGCGTTAACGGCGGGAAGTTCAATTTACGAGCAGTACTTC. The rearrangement uses TRBV7-8 and TRBJ2-7; possible D gene TRBD2, 6 bases. CDR1 is SGHVS, CDR2 FQNEAQ, per germline. The length of the CDR3 is 18 residues. V lost 0 bases and J 4 bases, leaving 22 bases between the germline ends.